This T cell receptor beta chain came from a study of T-cell memory formation after mild COVID-19. Study-level background: Most TCR clusters belonged to a single donor.

Using constant-segment primers, 5'RACE produced TCR alpha and TCR beta cDNA libraries carrying sample barcodes and UMIs. MiXCR, applied by TCRdb to the 5' RACE reads, yields one record per CDR3 protein. The sample lists about 240,000 distinct CDR3 sequences; roughly a tenth were seen once. The CDR3 sequence is 15 residues long. Per the germline V gene, CDR1 is MNHEY and CDR2 is SVGAGI. After removal of 6 bases from V and 6 bases from J, the junction contained 9 bases not matched to a gene. The J gene is TRBJ2-2, the V gene TRBV6-5, with 8 bases matching TRBD1. This clonotype originated in a man between 18 and 29 years old who had mild COVID-19 (a few samples of this study predate the infection). Cell type and time point are not known. Sample: PBMCs or a T cell subset sorted from them (not recorded which). The CDR3 loop is CASRSQGVKAGELFF. CDR3 nucleotides: TGTGCCAGCAGATCACAGGGGGTGAAAGCCGGGGAGCTGTTTTTT.